This note documents a single T cell receptor beta chain sequence. The CDR3 spans 14 residues. The V end lost 6 bases, the J end lost 7 bases, and 16 bases lay between the germline ends. Germline CDR1 and CDR2: LNHDA and SQIVND (reference sequence). TCRdb keeps only in-frame clones here, not all; method: immunoSEQ multiplex PCR. The sample yields around 100,000 clones, roughly 80% seen once. The entry originates in a study of T cell responses to AZD1222 COVID-19 vaccine. Sequenced material: peripheral blood, taken on day 0 of AZD1222 vaccination. This sequence joins TRBV19 and TRBJ1-5, with D hard to call. This clonotype originated in an adult in good health. Here the CDR3 DNA reads TGTGCCAGTAGAAAGATGGGCTTAGGGCAGCCCCAGCATTTT. Residues: CASRKMGLGQPQHF.